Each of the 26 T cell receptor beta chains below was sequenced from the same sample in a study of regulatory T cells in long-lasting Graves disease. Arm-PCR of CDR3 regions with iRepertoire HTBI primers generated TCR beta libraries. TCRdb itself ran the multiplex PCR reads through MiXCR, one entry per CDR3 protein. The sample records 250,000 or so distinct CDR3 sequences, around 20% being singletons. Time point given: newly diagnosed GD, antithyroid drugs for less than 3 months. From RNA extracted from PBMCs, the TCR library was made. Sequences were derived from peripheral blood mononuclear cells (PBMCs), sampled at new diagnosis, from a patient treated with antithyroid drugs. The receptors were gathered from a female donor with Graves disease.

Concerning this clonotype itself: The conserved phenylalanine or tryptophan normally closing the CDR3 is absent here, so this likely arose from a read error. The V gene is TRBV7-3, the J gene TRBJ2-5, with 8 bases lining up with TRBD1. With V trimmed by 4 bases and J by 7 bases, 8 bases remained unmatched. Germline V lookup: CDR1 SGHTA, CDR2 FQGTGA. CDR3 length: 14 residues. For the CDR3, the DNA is TGTGCCAGCAGCTCTTCAGGGGGCGCCGGGACCCAGTACCTC. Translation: CASSSSGGAGTQYL.

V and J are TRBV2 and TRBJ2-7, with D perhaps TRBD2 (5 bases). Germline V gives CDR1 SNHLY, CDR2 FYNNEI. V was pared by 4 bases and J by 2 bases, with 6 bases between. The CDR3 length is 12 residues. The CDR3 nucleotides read TGTGCCAGCAGTGGGACTCCCTACGAGCAGTACTTC. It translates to CASSGTPYEQYF.

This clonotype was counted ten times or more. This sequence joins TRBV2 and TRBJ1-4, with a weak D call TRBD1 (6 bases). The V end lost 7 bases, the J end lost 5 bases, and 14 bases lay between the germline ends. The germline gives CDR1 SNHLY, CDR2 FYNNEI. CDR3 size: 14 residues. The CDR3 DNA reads TGTGCCAGCACCAGGGGAAGTCCGAATGAAAAACTGTTTTTT. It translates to CASTRGSPNEKLFF.

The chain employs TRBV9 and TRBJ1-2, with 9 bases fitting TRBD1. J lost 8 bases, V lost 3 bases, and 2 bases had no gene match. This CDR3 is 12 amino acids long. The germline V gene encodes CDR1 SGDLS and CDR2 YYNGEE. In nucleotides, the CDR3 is TGTGCCAGCAGCGGACAGGGGGGCGGCTACACCTTC. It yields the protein CASSGQGGGYTF.

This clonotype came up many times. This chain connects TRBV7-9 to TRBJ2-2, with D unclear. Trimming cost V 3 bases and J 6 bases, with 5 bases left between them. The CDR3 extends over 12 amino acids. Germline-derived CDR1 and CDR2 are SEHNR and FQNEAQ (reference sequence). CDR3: CASSFLAGELFF. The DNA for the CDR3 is TGTGCCAGCAGCTTTTTGGCCGGGGAGCTGTTTTTT.

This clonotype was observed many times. The CDR3 loop reads CASSESPDQPQHF. CDR3 DNA sequence: TGCGCCAGCAGTGAGTCTCCGGATCAGCCCCAGCATTTT. The rearrangement uses TRBV10-1 and TRBJ1-5; no clear D. The CDR3 totals 13 residues. CDR1 and CDR2 (germline): WNHNN, SYGVQD (reference sequence). V lost 0 bases and J lost 5, with 5 bases in between.

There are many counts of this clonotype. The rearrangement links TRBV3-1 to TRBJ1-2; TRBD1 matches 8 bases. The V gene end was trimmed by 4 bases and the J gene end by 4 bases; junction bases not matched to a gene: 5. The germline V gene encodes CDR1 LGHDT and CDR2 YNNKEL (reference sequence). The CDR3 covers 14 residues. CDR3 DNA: TGTGCCAGCAGCCGGGCAGGGGGCGTCTATGGCTACACCTTC. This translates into CASSRAGGVYGYTF.

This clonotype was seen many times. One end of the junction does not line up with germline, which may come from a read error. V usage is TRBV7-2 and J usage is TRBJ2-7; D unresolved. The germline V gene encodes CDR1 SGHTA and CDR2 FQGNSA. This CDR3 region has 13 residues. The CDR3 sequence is CASSPRPGYEQYF. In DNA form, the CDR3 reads TGCGCCAGCAGCCCGAGACCGGGTTACGAGCAGTACTTC.

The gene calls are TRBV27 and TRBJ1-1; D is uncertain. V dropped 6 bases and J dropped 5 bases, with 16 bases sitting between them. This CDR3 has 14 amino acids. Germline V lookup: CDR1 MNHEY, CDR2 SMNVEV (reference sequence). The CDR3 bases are TGTGCCAGCAGGAGGCTAAACCGAAGGACTGAAGCTTTCTTT. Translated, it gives CASRRLNRRTEAFF.

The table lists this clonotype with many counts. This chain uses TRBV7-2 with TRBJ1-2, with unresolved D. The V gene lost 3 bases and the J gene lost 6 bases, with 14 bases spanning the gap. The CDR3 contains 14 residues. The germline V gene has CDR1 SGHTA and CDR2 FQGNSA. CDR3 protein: CASSFDARTDGYTF. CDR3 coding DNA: TGTGCCAGCAGCTTCGACGCAAGGACCGATGGCTACACCTTC.

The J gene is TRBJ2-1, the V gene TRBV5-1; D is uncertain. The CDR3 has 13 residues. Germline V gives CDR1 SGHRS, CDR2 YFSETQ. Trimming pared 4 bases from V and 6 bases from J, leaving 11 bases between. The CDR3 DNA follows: TGCGCCAGCAGCATACCGGGTCGCAATGAGCAGTTCTTC. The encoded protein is CASSIPGRNEQFF.

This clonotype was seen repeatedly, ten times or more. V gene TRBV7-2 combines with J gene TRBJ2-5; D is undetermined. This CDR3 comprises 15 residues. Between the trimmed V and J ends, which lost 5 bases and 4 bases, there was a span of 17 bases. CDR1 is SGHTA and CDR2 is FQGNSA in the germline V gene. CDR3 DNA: TGTGCCAGCAGCCCCTGGGCGGCCCTACCAGAGACCCAGTACTTC. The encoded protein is CASSPWAALPETQYF.

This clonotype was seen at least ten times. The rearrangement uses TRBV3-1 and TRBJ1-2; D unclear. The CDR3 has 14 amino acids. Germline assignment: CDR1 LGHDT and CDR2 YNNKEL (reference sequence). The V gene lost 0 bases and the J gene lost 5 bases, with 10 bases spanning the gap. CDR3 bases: TGTGCCAGCAGCCAAGATACAGCGACATATGGCTACACCTTC. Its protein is CASSQDTATYGYTF.

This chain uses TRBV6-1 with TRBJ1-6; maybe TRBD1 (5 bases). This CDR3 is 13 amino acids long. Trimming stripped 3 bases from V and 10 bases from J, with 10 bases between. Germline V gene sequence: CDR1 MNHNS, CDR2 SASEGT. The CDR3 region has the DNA TGTGCCAGCAGTGAGGAGAGGGGCTCACCCCTCCACTTT. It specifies CASSEERGSPLHF.

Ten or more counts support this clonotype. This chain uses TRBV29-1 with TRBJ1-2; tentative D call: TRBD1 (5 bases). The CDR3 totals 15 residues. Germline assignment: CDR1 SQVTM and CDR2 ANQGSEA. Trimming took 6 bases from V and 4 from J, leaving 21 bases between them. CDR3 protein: CSVTGEGVGLYGYTF. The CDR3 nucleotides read TGCAGCGTAACAGGCGAAGGGGTGGGGCTCTATGGCTACACCTTC.

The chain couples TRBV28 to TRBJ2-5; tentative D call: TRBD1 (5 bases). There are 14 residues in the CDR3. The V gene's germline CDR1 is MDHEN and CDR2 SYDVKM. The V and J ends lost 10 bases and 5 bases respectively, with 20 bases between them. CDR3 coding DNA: TGTGCCACTAAGGGCAGGGTCCTCACGGAGACCCAGTACTTC. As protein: CATKGRVLTETQYF.

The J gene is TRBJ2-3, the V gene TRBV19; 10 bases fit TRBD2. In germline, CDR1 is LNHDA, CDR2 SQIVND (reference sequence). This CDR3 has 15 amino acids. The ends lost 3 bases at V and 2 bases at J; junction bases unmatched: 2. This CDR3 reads CASSIGLAVTDTQYF. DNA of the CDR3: TGTGCCAGTAGTATCGGACTAGCGGTCACAGATACGCAGTATTTT.

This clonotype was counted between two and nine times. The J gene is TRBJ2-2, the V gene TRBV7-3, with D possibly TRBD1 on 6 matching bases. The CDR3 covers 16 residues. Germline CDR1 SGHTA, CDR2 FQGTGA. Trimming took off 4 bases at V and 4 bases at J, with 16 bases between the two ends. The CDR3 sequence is CASSSWDIRATGELFF. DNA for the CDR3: TGTGCCAGCAGCTCCTGGGACATCCGCGCCACCGGGGAGCTGTTTTTT.

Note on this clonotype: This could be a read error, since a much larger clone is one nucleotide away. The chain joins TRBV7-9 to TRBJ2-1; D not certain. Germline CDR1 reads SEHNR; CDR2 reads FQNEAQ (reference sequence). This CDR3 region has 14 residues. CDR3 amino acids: CATVSPSSYNEQSF. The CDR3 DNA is TGTGCCACCGTCTCACCGAGCTCCTACAATGAGCAGTCCTTC.

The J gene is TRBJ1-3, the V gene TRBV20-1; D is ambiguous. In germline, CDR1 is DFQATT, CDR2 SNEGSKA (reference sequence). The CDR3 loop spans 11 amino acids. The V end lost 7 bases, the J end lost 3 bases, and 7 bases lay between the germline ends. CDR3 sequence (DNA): TGCAGTGGCCTCAGTGGAAACACCATATATTTT. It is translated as CSGLSGNTIYF.

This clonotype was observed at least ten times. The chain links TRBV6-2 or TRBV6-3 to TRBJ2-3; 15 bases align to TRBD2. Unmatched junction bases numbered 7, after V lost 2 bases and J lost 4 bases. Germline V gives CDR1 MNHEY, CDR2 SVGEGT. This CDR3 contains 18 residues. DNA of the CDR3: TGTGCCAGCAGTTACCCCGGGACTAGCGGGGGGAAGTCAGATACGCAGTATTTT. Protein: CASSYPGTSGGKSDTQYF.

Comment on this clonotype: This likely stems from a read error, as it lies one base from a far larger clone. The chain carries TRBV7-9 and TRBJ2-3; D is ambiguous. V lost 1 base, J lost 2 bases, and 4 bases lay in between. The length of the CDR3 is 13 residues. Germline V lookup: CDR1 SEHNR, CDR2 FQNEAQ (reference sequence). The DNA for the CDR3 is TGTGCCAGCAGCTTAGAACTCACAGATACGCAGTATTTT. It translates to CASSLELTDTQYF.

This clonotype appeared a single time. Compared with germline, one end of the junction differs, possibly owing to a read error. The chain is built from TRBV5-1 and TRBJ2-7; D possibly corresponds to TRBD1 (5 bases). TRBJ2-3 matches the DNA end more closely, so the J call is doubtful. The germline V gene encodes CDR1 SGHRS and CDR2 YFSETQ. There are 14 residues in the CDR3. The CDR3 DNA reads TGTGCCAGCAGCTTGACAGTTACACCAGATACGCAGTATTTT. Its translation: CASSLTVTPDTQYF.

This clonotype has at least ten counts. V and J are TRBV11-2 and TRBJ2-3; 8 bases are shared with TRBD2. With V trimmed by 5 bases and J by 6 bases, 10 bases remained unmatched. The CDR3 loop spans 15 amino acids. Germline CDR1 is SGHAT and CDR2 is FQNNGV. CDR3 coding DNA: TGTGCCAGCAGCAGAAGCGGGGGCCTGGGGGATACGCAGTATTTT. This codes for CASSRSGGLGDTQYF. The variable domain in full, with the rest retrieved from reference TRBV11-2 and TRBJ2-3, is EAGVAQSPRYKIIEKRQSVAFWCNPISGHATLYWYQQILGQGPKLLIQFQNNGVVDDSQLPKDRFSAERLKGVDSTLKIQPAKLEDSAVYLCASSRSGGLGDTQYFGPGTRLTVL.

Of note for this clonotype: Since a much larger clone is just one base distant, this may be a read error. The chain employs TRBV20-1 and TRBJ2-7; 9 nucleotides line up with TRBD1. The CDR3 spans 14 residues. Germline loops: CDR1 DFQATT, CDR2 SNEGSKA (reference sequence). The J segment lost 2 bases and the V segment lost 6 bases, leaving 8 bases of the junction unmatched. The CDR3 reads CSARPRQGAYEQYF. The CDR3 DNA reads TGCAGTGCGCGACCACGACAGGGGGCCTACGAGCAGTACTTC.

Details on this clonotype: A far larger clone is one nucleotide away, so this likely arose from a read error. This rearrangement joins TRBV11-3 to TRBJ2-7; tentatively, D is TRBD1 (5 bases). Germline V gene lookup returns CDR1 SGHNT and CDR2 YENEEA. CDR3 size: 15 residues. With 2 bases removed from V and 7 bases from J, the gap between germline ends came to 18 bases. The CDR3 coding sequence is TGTGCCAGCAGCTTAAGGTGGGGCTTTTACAATGAGCAGTACTTC. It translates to CASSLRWGFYNEQYF.